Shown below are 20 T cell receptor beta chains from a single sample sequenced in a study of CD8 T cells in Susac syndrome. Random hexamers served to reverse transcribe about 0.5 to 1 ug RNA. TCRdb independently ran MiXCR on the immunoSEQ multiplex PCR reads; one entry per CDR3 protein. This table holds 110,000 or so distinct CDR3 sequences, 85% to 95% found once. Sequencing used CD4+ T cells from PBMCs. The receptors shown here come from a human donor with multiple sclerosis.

The CDR3 loop reads CASSAPGRRYEQYF. CDR3 DNA sequence: TGTGCCAGCAGCGCCCCAGGCAGACGGTACGAGCAGTACTTC. The chain recombines TRBV7-2 with TRBJ2-7; D call uncertain. Trimming removed 5 bases from V and 4 bases from J, with 15 bases in between. The CDR3 extends over 14 amino acids. CDR1 and CDR2 (germline): SGHTA, FQGNSA.

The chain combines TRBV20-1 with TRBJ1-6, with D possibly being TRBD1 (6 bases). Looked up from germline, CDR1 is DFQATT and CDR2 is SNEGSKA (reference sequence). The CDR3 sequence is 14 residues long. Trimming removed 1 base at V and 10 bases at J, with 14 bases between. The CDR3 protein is CSARAGDAGSPLHF. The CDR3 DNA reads TGCAGTGCTAGAGCAGGGGATGCGGGCTCACCCCTCCACTTT.

The CDR3 sequence is CASSQDRRTELNNEQFF. CDR3 coding DNA: TGCGCCAGCAGCCAAGATCGCAGGACGGAACTAAACAATGAGCAGTTCTTC. The rearrangement uses TRBV4-1 and TRBJ2-1; D remains ambiguous. Trimming took off 0 bases at V and 5 bases at J, with 17 bases between the two ends. Germline V gene sequence: CDR1 MGHRA, CDR2 YSYEKL. The CDR3 is 17 residues long.

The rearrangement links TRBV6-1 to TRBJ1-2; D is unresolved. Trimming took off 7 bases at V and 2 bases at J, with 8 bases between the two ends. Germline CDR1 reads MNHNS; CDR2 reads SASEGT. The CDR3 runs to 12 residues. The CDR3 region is CASMLMNYGYTF. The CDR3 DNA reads TGTGCCAGCATGCTAATGAACTATGGCTACACCTTC.

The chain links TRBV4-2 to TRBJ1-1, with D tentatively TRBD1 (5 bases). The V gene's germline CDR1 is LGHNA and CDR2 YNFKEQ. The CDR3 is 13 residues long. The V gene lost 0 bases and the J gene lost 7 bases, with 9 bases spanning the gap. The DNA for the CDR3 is TGTGCCAGCAGCCAAGAGGGGGGAGGTGAAGCTTTCTTT. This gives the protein CASSQEGGGEAFF.

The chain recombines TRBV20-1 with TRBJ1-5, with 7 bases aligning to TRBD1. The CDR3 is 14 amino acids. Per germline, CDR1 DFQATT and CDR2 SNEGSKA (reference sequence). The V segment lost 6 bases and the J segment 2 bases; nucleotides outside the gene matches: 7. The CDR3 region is CSATQGGGNQPQHF. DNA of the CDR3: TGCAGTGCCACGCAGGGGGGGGGCAATCAGCCCCAGCATTTT.

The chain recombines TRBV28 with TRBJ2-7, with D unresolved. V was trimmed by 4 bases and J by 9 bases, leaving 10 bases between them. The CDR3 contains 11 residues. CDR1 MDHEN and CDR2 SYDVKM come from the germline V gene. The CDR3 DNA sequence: TGTGCCAGCAGTTCCCCCCGCGGGCAGTACTTC. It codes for CASSSPRGQYF.

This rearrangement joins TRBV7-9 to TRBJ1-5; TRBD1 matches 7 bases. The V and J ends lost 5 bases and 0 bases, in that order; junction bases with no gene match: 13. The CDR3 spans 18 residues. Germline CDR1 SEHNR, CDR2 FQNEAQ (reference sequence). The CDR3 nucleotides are TGTGCCAGCAGCAATTATAGGGGGCCGTCATCTAGCAATCAGCCCCAGCATTTT. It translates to CASSNYRGPSSSNQPQHF.

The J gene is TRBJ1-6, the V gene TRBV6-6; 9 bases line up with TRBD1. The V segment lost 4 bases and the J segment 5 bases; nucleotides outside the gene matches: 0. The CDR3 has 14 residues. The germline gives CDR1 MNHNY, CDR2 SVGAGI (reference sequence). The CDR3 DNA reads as TGTGCCAGCAGTTGGACAGGGGATAATTCACCCCTCCACTTT. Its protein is CASSWTGDNSPLHF.

In DNA form, the CDR3 reads TGTGCCAGTAGTCGGAACGGGGGCTACACCTTC. It specifies CASSRNGGYTF. The rearrangement joins TRBV25-1 to TRBJ1-2, with unresolved D. V gave up 9 bases and J gave up 8 bases, with 13 bases separating them. The CDR3 is made up of 11 amino acids. Germline CDR1 is MGHDK and CDR2 is SYGVNS.

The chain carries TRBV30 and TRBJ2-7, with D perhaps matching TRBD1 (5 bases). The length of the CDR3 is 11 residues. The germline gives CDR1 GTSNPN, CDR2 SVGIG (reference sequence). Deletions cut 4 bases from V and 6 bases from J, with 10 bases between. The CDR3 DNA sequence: TGTGCCTGGACACAGGCCCGCGAGCAGTACTTC. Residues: CAWTQAREQYF.

DNA for the CDR3: TGTGCCAGCAGCTTAAAAGAAAGGGAGGCGCGACAGCCCCAGCATTTT. This translates into CASSLKEREARQPQHF. This rearrangement joins TRBV7-2 to TRBJ1-5; D is uncertain. V was pared by 2 bases and J by 7 bases, with 18 bases between. The CDR3 covers 16 residues. Germline assignment: CDR1 SGHTA and CDR2 FQGNSA.

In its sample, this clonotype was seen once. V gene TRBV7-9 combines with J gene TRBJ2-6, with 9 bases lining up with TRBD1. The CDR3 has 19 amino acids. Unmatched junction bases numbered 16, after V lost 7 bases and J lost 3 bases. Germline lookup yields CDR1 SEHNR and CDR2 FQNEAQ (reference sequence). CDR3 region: CASNQGPGTGYVGANVLTF. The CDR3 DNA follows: TGTGCCAGCAACCAGGGCCCAGGGACAGGGTATGTTGGGGCCAACGTCCTGACTTTC.

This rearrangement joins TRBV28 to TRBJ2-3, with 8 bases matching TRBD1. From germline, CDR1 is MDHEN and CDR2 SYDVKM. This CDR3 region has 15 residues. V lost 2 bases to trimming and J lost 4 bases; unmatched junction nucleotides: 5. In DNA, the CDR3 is TGTGCCAGCAGTTTACCCAGGGGGCTCGCAGATACGCAGTATTTT. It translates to CASSLPRGLADTQYF.

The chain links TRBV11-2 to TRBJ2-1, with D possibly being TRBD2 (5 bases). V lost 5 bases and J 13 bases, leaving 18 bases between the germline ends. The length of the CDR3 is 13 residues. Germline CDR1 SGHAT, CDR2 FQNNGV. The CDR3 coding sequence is TGTGCCAGCAGCCCCGACTACGGAGCCCGACAGTTCTTC. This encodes CASSPDYGARQFF.

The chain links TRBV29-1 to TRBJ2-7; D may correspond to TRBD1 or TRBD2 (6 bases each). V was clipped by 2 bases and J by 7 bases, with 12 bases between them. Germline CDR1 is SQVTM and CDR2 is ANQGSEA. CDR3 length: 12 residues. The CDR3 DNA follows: TGCAGCGTTGAAATGGGGGGCTCTGAGCAGTACTTC. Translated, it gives CSVEMGGSEQYF.

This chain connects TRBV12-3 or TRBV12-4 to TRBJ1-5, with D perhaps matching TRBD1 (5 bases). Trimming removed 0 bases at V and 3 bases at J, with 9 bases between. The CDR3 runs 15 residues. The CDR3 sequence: CASSLAPTANQPQHF. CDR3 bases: TGTGCCAGCAGTTTAGCCCCGACAGCCAATCAGCCCCAGCATTTT.

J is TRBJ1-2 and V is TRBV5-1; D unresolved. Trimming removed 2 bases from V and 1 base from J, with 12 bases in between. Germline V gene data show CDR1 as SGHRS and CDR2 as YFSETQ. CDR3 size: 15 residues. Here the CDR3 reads CASSFRQSNNYGYTF. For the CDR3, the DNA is TGCGCCAGCAGCTTCCGGCAGTCAAATAACTATGGCTACACCTTC.

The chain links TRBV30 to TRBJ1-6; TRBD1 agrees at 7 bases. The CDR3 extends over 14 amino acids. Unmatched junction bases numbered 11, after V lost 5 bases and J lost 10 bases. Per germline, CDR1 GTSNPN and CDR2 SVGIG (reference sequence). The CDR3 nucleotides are TGTGCCTGGTCTATACAGGGGCGACCGTCACCCCTCCACTTT. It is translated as CAWSIQGRPSPLHF.

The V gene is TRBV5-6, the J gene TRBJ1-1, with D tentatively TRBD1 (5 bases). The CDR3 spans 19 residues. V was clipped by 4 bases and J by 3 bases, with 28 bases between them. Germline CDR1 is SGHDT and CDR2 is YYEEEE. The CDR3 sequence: CASSPQQLRGRRGYTEAFF. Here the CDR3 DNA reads TGTGCCAGCAGCCCCCAGCAACTACGCGGGCGGAGGGGTTACACTGAAGCTTTCTTT.